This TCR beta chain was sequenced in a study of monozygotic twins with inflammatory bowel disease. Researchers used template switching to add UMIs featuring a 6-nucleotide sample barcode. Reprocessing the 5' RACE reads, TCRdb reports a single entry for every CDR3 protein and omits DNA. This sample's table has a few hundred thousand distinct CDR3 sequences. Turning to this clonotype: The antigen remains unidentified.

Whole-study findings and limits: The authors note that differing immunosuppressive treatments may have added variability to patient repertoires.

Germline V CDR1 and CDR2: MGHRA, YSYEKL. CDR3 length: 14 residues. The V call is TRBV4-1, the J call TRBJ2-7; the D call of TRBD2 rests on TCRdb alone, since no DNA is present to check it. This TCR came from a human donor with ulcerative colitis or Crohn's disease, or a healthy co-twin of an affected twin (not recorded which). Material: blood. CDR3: CASSPHALAYEQYF.